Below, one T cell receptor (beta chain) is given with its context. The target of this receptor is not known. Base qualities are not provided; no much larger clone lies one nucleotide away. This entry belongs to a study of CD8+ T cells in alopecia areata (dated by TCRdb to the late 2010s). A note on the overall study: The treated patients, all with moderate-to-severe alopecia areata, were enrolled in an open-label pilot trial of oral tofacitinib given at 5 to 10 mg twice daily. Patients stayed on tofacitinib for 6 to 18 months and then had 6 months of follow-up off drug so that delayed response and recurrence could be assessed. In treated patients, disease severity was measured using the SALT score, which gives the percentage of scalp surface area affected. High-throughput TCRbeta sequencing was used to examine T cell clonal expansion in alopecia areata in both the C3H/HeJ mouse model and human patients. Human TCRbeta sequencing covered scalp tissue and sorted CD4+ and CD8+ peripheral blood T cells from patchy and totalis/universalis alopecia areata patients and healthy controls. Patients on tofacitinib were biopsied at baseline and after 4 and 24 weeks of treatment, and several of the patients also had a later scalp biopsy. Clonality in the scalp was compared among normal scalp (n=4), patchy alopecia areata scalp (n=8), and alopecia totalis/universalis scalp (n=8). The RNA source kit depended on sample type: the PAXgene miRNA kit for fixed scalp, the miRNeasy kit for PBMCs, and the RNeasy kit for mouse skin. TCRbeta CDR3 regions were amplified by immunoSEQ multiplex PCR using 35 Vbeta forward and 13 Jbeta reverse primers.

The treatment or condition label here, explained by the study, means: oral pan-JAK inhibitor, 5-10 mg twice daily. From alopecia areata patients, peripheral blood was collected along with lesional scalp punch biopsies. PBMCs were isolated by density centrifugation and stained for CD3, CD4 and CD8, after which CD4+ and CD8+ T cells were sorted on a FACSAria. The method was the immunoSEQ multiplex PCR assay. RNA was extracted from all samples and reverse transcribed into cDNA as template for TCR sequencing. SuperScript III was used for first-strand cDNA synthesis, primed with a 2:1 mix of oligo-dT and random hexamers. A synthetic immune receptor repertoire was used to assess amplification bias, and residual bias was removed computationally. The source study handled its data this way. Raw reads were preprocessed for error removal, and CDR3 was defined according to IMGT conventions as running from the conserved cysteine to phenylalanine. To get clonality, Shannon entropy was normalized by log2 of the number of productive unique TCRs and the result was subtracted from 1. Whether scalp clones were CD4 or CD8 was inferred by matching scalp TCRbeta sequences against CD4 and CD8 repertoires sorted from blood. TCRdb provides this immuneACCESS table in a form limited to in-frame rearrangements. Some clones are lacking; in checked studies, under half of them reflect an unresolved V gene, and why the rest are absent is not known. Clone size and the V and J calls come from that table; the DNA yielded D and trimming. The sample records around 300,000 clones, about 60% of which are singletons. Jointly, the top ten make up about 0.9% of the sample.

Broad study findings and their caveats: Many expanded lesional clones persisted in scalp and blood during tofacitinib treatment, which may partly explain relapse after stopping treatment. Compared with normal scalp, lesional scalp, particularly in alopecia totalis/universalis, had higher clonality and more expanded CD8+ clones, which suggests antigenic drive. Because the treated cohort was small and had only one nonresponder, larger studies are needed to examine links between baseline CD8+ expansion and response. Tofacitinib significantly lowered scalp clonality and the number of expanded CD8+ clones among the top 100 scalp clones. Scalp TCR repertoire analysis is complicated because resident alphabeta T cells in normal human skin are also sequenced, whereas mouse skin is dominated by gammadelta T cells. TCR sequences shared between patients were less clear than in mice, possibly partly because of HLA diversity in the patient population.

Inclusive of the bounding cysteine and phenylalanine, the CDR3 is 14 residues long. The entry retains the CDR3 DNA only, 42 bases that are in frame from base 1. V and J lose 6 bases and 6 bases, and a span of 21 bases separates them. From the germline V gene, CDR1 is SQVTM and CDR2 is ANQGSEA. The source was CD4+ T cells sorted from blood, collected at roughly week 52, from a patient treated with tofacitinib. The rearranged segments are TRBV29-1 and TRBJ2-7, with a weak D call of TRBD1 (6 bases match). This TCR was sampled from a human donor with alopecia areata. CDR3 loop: CSVGQKVGEGEQYF. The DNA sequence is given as TGCAGCGTAGGACAGAAAGTGGGGGAAGGCGAGCAGTACTTC.